These 11 T cell receptor beta chains were all obtained from the same sample, sequenced in a study of T cell responses to AZD1222 COVID-19 vaccine. TCRdb keeps only in-frame clones here, not all; method: immunoSEQ multiplex PCR. This table holds 99,000 or so clones, roughly 91% found once. Specimen: peripheral blood, collected on day 0 of AZD1222 vaccination. All receptors derive from an adult in good health.

V gene TRBV5-8 combines with J gene TRBJ1-3; possible D gene TRBD1, 5 bases. The CDR3 covers 16 residues. V was clipped by 4 bases and J by 0 bases, with 14 bases between them. Germline assignment: CDR1 SGHTS and CDR2 YDEGEE. The CDR3 protein is CASSRTRMSSGNTIYF. The CDR3 nucleotides read TGTGCCAGCAGCCGGACAAGAATGAGCTCTGGAAACACCATATATTTT. Using reference TRBV5-8 and TRBJ1-3 for the parts outside the CDR3, the full variable domain is EAGVTQSPTHLIKTRGQQATLRCSPISGHTSVYWYQQALGLGLQFLLWYDEGEERNRGNFPPRFSGRQFPNYSSELNVNALELEDSALYLCASSRTRMSSGNTIYFGEGSWLTVV.

V usage is TRBV10-3 and J usage is TRBJ1-6; 8 bases match TRBD1. The CDR3 runs to 13 residues. Trimming took 10 bases from V and 6 from J; bases not matched to a gene: 5. Germline values: CDR1 ENHRY, CDR2 SYGVKD. The CDR3 protein is CATLDRANSPLHF. CDR3 coding DNA: TGTGCCACTTTGGACAGGGCTAATTCACCCCTCCACTTT.

The chain links TRBV5-4 to TRBJ1-1; D gene unclear. The V end lost 0 bases, the J end lost 7 bases, and 16 bases lay between the germline ends. Germline V gives CDR1 SGHNT, CDR2 YYREEE (reference sequence). This CDR3 contains 15 residues. The CDR3, as DNA: TGTGCCAGCAGCTTGGCCGCAGATCCGAGAAGTGAAGCTTTCTTT. It is translated as CASSLAADPRSEAFF.

The chain uses TRBV9 and TRBJ2-2; possible D gene TRBD2, 6 bases. The germline V and J ends were trimmed by 0 bases and 5 bases, with 17 bases remaining between them. Germline V gives CDR1 SGDLS, CDR2 YYNGEE. The length of the CDR3 is 17 residues. The CDR3 is CASSVASSTSRTGELFF. In DNA form, the CDR3 reads TGTGCCAGCAGCGTAGCTAGCAGTACTAGCAGGACCGGGGAGCTGTTTTTT.

This clone came up once. V gene TRBV20-1 combines with J gene TRBJ1-3, with unresolved D. The CDR3 runs to 11 residues. Trimming stripped 5 bases from V and 7 bases from J, with 9 bases between. Germline CDR1 DFQATT, CDR2 SNEGSKA (reference sequence). CDR3 sequence: CSAPAGNTIYF. The CDR3 DNA reads as TGCAGTGCTCCCGCCGGGAACACCATATATTTT.

The V call is TRBV28, the J call TRBJ1-6; D is possibly TRBD1 (5 bases). This CDR3 contains 16 residues. Per germline, CDR1 MDHEN and CDR2 SYDVKM. V lost 7 bases and J lost 8, with 21 bases in between. The CDR3 sequence: CASTVTVPRWDSPLHF. Here the CDR3 DNA reads TGTGCCAGCACGGTGACAGTACCTCGATGGGATTCACCCCTCCACTTT.

V and J are TRBV5-1 and TRBJ1-2; no clear D gene. Trimming removed 1 base from V and 2 bases from J, with 12 bases in between. CDR1 SGHRS and CDR2 YFSETQ come from the germline V gene. This CDR3 region has 15 residues. The CDR3 sequence: CASSLTPGDNYGYTF. The CDR3 DNA reads as TGCGCCAGCAGCTTGACTCCAGGTGACAACTATGGCTACACCTTC.

V is TRBV19 and J is TRBJ1-2; no reliable D call. This CDR3 spans 12 amino acids. V shed 5 bases and J shed 4 bases, with 8 bases lying between them. Germline lookup yields CDR1 LNHDA and CDR2 SQIVND (reference sequence). In DNA, the CDR3 is TGTGCCAGTAGTCGTGGAGTCTATGGCTACACCTTC. Protein sequence: CASSRGVYGYTF.

This chain links TRBV5-5 with TRBJ2-3; D assignment may be TRBD1 or TRBD2 (5 bases each). The CDR3 has 14 amino acids. V was clipped by 2 bases and J by 4 bases, with 11 bases between them. Germline V gives CDR1 SGHKS, CDR2 YYEKEE (reference sequence). The CDR3, as DNA: TGTGCCAGCAGCTTAGAGGGGTCGGCAGATACGCAGTATTTT. Translating it yields CASSLEGSADTQYF.

The chain joins TRBV12-3 or TRBV12-4 to TRBJ2-2, with 7 bases matching TRBD2. The CDR3 is 13 amino acids. The junction had 6 bases not matched to a gene; V was cut back by 11 bases and J by 3 bases. CDR3 sequence: CASKRGHTGELFF. The CDR3 DNA reads TGTGCCTCCAAGCGGGGACACACCGGGGAGCTGTTTTTT.

This clone was seen a handful of times. The chain combines TRBV7-2 with TRBJ1-5; TRBD1 might be the D (6 bases). CDR3 length: 16 residues. V was clipped by 2 bases and J by 7 bases, with 18 bases between them. The germline V gene has CDR1 SGHTA and CDR2 FQGNSA. The CDR3 DNA follows: TGTGCCAGCAGCTTAAGTACAGGGAGGGAGAGGCAGCCCCAGCATTTT. Its translation is CASSLSTGRERQPQHF.